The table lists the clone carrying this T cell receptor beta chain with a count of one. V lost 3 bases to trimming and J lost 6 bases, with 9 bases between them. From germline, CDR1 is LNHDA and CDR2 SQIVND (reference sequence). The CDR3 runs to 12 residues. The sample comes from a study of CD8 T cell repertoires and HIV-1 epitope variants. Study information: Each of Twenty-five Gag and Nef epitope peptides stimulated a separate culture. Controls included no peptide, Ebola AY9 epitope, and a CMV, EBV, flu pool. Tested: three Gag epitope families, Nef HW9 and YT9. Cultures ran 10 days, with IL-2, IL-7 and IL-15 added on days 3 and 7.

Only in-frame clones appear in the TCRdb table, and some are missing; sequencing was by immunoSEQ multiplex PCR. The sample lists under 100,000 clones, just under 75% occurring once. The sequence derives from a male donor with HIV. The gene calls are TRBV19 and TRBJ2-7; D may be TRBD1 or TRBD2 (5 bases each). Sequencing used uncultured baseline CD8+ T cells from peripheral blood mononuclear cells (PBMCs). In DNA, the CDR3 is TGTGCCAGTAGTATTTATGGGGGCGAGCAGTACTTC. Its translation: CASSIYGGEQYF.